These T cell receptor beta chains were read from a single sample in a study of blood T cell repertoires in COVID-19. Sequencing used immunoSEQ multiplex PCR; TCRdb keeps in-frame clones, though not all of them. This sample has 400,000 to 450,000 clones; about 87% occur once, and the top ten carry roughly 13%. The material sequenced was peripheral blood. The receptors stem from a woman aged 50 to 65 with COVID-19, enrolled during active disease. The CDR3 runs from the conserved cysteine through the conserved F or W. Fields, in order: D gene, V gene, clone size, J gene, CDR3 protein, CDR3 DNA. A D gene is named only where the DNA matches it firmly. Where a row states a size, it is once, few, many or the class of an expanded clone; other rows omit it.

d_call: NA
v_call: TRBV9
clone_size: few
j_call: TRBJ1-1
cdr3_aa: CASSASGHLTTEAFF
cdr3_nt: TGTGCCAGCAGCGCGTCGGGACACCTAACCACTGAAGCTTTCTTT

d_call: TRBD2
v_call: TRBV7-2
clone_size: once
j_call: TRBJ2-7
cdr3_aa: CASSLSTSGVYEQYF
cdr3_nt: TGTGCCAGCAGCTTATCCACTAGCGGGGTGTACGAGCAGTACTTC

d_call: TRBD1
v_call: TRBV5-4
clone_size: NA
j_call: TRBJ1-3
cdr3_aa: CASSMTGGRGNTIYF
cdr3_nt: TGTGCCAGCAGCATGACAGGGGGCCGAGGAAACACCATATATTTT

d_call: NA
v_call: TRBV7-8
clone_size: NA
j_call: TRBJ1-4
cdr3_aa: CASSLADRTNEKLFF
cdr3_nt: TGTGCCAGCAGCTTAGCGGACAGAACTAATGAAAAACTGTTTTTT

d_call: TRBD1
v_call: TRBV10-1
clone_size: few
j_call: TRBJ1-1
cdr3_aa: CASSDAGTGEAFF
cdr3_nt: TGCGCCAGCAGTGATGCCGGGACAGGCGAAGCTTTCTTT

d_call: NA
v_call: TRBV7-9
clone_size: once
j_call: TRBJ2-7
cdr3_aa: CASSRGSLGQYF
cdr3_nt: TGTGCCAGCAGCCGAGGGTCTCTAGGGCAGTACTTC

d_call: TRBD2
v_call: TRBV28
clone_size: NA
j_call: TRBJ2-3
cdr3_aa: CASSALAGGPTNTDTQYF
cdr3_nt: TGTGCCAGCAGTGCCTTAGCGGGGGGCCCCACGAACACAGATACGCAGTATTTT

d_call: TRBD1
v_call: TRBV18
clone_size: NA
j_call: TRBJ1-2
cdr3_aa: CASSPYGQGAYGYTF
cdr3_nt: TGTGCCAGCTCACCTTATGGACAGGGAGCCTATGGCTACACCTTC

d_call: NA
v_call: TRBV19
clone_size: NA
j_call: TRBJ1-2
cdr3_aa: CASSKGPYGYTF
cdr3_nt: TGTGCCAGTAGTAAGGGGCCCTATGGCTACACCTTC

d_call: TRBD1
v_call: TRBV4-1
clone_size: NA
j_call: TRBJ1-2
cdr3_aa: CASSQGARDRGPHGYTF
cdr3_nt: TGCGCCAGCAGCCAAGGAGCGCGGGACAGGGGGCCTCATGGCTACACCTTC

d_call: NA
v_call: TRBV5-1
clone_size: NA
j_call: TRBJ1-1
cdr3_aa: CASRLDSMNTEAFF
cdr3_nt: TGCGCCAGCAGATTGGACAGCATGAACACTGAAGCTTTCTTT

d_call: NA
v_call: TRBV20-1
clone_size: NA
j_call: TRBJ1-4
cdr3_aa: CSASGPRSTANEKLFF
cdr3_nt: TGCAGTGCTAGTGGGCCTCGCTCGACAGCTAATGAAAAACTGTTTTTT

d_call: TRBD2
v_call: TRBV2
clone_size: NA
j_call: TRBJ2-2
cdr3_aa: CASITGGGRELFF
cdr3_nt: TGTGCCAGCATCACCGGGGGGGGTCGGGAGCTGTTTTTT

d_call: NA
v_call: TRBV4-1
clone_size: NA
j_call: TRBJ2-7
cdr3_aa: CASSPSAGQGFYEQYF
cdr3_nt: TGCGCCAGCAGCCCGTCAGCCGGGCAGGGTTTCTACGAGCAGTACTTC

d_call: NA
v_call: TRBV2
clone_size: NA
j_call: TRBJ1-1
cdr3_aa: CASSGRNTEAFF
cdr3_nt: TGTGCCAGCAGTGGGAGGAACACTGAAGCTTTCTTT

d_call: TRBD1
v_call: TRBV5-1
clone_size: NA
j_call: TRBJ1-4
cdr3_aa: CASSSTGGVNEKLFF
cdr3_nt: TGCGCCAGCAGTTCGACAGGGGGCGTAAATGAAAAACTGTTTTTT

d_call: NA
v_call: TRBV20-1
clone_size: NA
j_call: TRBJ2-5
cdr3_aa: CSIHYQETQYF
cdr3_nt: TGCAGTATCCACTACCAAGAGACCCAGTACTTC

d_call: TRBD1
v_call: TRBV6-5
clone_size: NA
j_call: TRBJ1-2
cdr3_aa: CASNKQGASGYTF
cdr3_nt: TGTGCCAGCAATAAACAGGGGGCAAGTGGCTACACCTTC

d_call: NA
v_call: TRBV4-1
clone_size: NA
j_call: TRBJ2-7
cdr3_aa: CASSQPLRGYEQYF
cdr3_nt: TGCGCCAGCAGCCAACCCCTTAGAGGATACGAGCAGTACTTC

d_call: TRBD1
v_call: TRBV5-5
clone_size: once
j_call: TRBJ1-4
cdr3_aa: CASSGTVHNEKLFF
cdr3_nt: TGTGCCAGCAGCGGGACAGTCCATAATGAAAAACTGTTTTTT

d_call: NA
v_call: TRBV4-1
clone_size: NA
j_call: TRBJ2-5
cdr3_aa: CASSQSPGQGGETQYF
cdr3_nt: TGCGCCAGCAGCCAATCCCCAGGGCAGGGAGGAGAGACCCAGTACTTC

d_call: TRBD1
v_call: TRBV2
clone_size: NA
j_call: TRBJ2-3
cdr3_aa: CASSLMTGAFTDTQYF
cdr3_nt: TGTGCCAGCAGTTTGATGACAGGGGCCTTCACAGATACGCAGTATTTT

d_call: NA
v_call: TRBV24-1
clone_size: NA
j_call: TRBJ2-2
cdr3_aa: CATSDSGILTVNTGELFF
cdr3_nt: TGTGCCACCAGTGATTCTGGGATTTTGACAGTGAACACCGGGGAGCTGTTTTTT

d_call: TRBD1
v_call: TRBV6-5
clone_size: NA
j_call: TRBJ1-5
cdr3_aa: CASTSRTGDQPQHF
cdr3_nt: TGTGCCAGCACCTCCAGGACAGGGGATCAGCCCCAGCATTTT

d_call: TRBD1
v_call: TRBV7-2
clone_size: NA
j_call: TRBJ2-2
cdr3_aa: CASSLQQGGGTGELFF
cdr3_nt: TGTGCCAGCAGCTTACAACAGGGGGGAGGCACCGGGGAGCTGTTTTTT

d_call: TRBD1
v_call: TRBV9
clone_size: NA
j_call: TRBJ2-1
cdr3_aa: CASSPSDRGNEQFF
cdr3_nt: TGTGCCAGCAGCCCAAGCGACAGGGGCAATGAGCAGTTCTTC

d_call: NA
v_call: TRBV5-8
clone_size: NA
j_call: TRBJ2-1
cdr3_aa: CASSVVIGYNEQFF
cdr3_nt: TGTGCCAGCAGCGTGGTTATCGGGTACAATGAGCAGTTCTTC

d_call: NA
v_call: TRBV3-1/TRBV3-2
clone_size: once
j_call: TRBJ1-1
cdr3_aa: CASSPGENMNTEAFF
cdr3_nt: TGTGCCAGCAGCCCTGGGGAGAACATGAACACTGAAGCTTTCTTT

d_call: NA
v_call: TRBV28
clone_size: NA
j_call: TRBJ1-5
cdr3_aa: CASSLSRAGGNQPQHF
cdr3_nt: TGTGCCAGCAGTTTAAGCAGGGCCGGAGGCAATCAGCCCCAGCATTTT

d_call: NA
v_call: TRBV9
clone_size: NA
j_call: TRBJ1-4
cdr3_aa: CASSVASGYENEKLFF
cdr3_nt: TGTGCCAGCAGCGTAGCTTCGGGATACGAGAATGAAAAACTGTTTTTT

d_call: NA
v_call: TRBV6-5
clone_size: NA
j_call: TRBJ1-2
cdr3_aa: CASSYSSVGSNYGYTF
cdr3_nt: TGTGCCAGCAGTTACTCATCAGTGGGGAGTAACTATGGCTACACCTTC

d_call: NA
v_call: TRBV7-2
clone_size: few
j_call: TRBJ2-3
cdr3_aa: CASSNLGGQGRNTQYF
cdr3_nt: TGTGCCAGCAGCAACCTCGGTGGGCAGGGTAGGAATACGCAGTATTTT

d_call: NA
v_call: TRBV6-5
clone_size: NA
j_call: TRBJ1-4
cdr3_aa: CASRQPGRTNEKLFF
cdr3_nt: TGTGCCAGCAGACAACCCGGGAGAACTAATGAAAAACTGTTTTTT

d_call: NA
v_call: TRBV30
clone_size: NA
j_call: TRBJ2-5
cdr3_aa: CAWSRGPEQETQYF
cdr3_nt: TGTGCCTGGAGTAGAGGTCCGGAGCAAGAGACCCAGTACTTC

d_call: NA
v_call: TRBV12-1
clone_size: NA
j_call: TRBJ1-1
cdr3_aa: CAGGTGQMNTEAFF
cdr3_nt: TGTGCCGGGGGGACAGGTCAGATGAACACTGAAGCTTTCTTT

d_call: NA
v_call: TRBV5-6
clone_size: NA
j_call: TRBJ1-2
cdr3_aa: CASSLPERTGFYGYTF
cdr3_nt: TGTGCCAGCAGCTTGCCTGAACGGACGGGATTTTATGGCTACACCTTC

d_call: TRBD2
v_call: TRBV7-3
clone_size: NA
j_call: TRBJ2-3
cdr3_aa: CASSLVGLAGADTQYF
cdr3_nt: TGTGCCAGCAGCTTAGTAGGACTAGCGGGGGCGGATACGCAGTATTTT

d_call: NA
v_call: TRBV28
clone_size: NA
j_call: TRBJ1-3
cdr3_aa: CASSFSGSGNTIYF
cdr3_nt: TGTGCCAGCAGTTTTAGCGGCTCTGGAAACACCATATATTTT

d_call: NA
v_call: TRBV7-8
clone_size: NA
j_call: TRBJ1-3
cdr3_aa: CASSSGGNTGNTIYF
cdr3_nt: TGTGCCAGCAGCAGCGGCGGTAATACTGGAAACACCATATATTTT

d_call: TRBD1
v_call: TRBV4-1
clone_size: NA
j_call: TRBJ1-1
cdr3_aa: CASSQGYRGLREWNTEAFF
cdr3_nt: TGCGCCAGCAGCCAAGGATACAGGGGGCTACGTGAATGGAACACTGAAGCTTTCTTT

d_call: TRBD2
v_call: TRBV6-4
clone_size: NA
j_call: TRBJ2-1
cdr3_aa: CASSEEGGDEQFF
cdr3_nt: TGTGCCAGCAGTGAAGAGGGAGGGGATGAGCAGTTCTTC

d_call: NA
v_call: TRBV11-2
clone_size: NA
j_call: TRBJ2-7
cdr3_aa: CASSLDPKGHEQYF
cdr3_nt: TGTGCCAGCAGCTTAGATCCTAAGGGGCATGAGCAGTACTTC

d_call: TRBD1
v_call: TRBV18
clone_size: NA
j_call: TRBJ1-1
cdr3_aa: CASSPGIQGARTEAFF
cdr3_nt: TGTGCCAGCTCACCGGGGATACAGGGGGCAAGAACTGAAGCTTTCTTT

d_call: NA
v_call: TRBV5-1
clone_size: NA
j_call: TRBJ1-2
cdr3_aa: CASSLDGGGGYGYTF
cdr3_nt: TGCGCCAGCAGCTTGGATGGGGGCGGAGGCTATGGCTACACCTTC

d_call: TRBD2
v_call: TRBV27
clone_size: NA
j_call: TRBJ2-2
cdr3_aa: CATTGRRHTGELFF
cdr3_nt: TGTGCCACCACCGGGAGGAGACACACCGGGGAGCTGTTTTTT

d_call: NA
v_call: TRBV29-1
clone_size: NA
j_call: TRBJ1-1
cdr3_aa: CSVGIGTEAFF
cdr3_nt: TGCAGCGTTGGAATCGGGACTGAAGCTTTCTTT